One and the same sample provided the 32 T cell receptor beta chains below, sequenced in a study of identifying expanded T cells in peripheral blood. Here immunoSEQ multiplex PCR was the method, and the copy in TCRdb shows in-frame clones only, minus some. Of about 47,000 clones listed, 82% are singletons. The sequencing input was blood. These receptors were collected from a person between 18 and 75 years old in good health.

The gene calls are TRBV28 and TRBJ1-5, with a possible D match to TRBD1 (5 bases). The CDR3 consists of 17 residues. Trimming shortened V by 4 bases and J by 1 base, and 17 bases separated the two germline ends. Germline V CDR1 and CDR2: MDHEN, SYDVKM. The CDR3 region has the DNA TGTGCCAGCAGTTCTCCGGGACGGGGAGGAAGCAATCAGCCCCAGCATTTT. It yields the protein CASSSPGRGGSNQPQHF.

The chain couples TRBV20-1 to TRBJ2-7; tentative D call: TRBD2 (7 bases). The CDR3 sequence is 11 residues long. Trimming pared 6 bases from V and 7 bases from J, leaving 13 bases between. Per the germline V gene, CDR1 is DFQATT and CDR2 is SNEGSKA (reference sequence). CDR3 region: CSAGGGSEQYV. The CDR3 DNA reads as TGCAGTGCAGGGGGGGGGTCAGAGCAGTACGTC.

The rearrangement links TRBV7-9 to TRBJ2-3; unclear D gene. CDR3 length equals 16 residues. CDR1 is SEHNR, CDR2 FQNEAQ, per germline (reference sequence). The V end was cut by 5 bases, the J end by 3 bases, with 18 bases between. The CDR3 sequence: CASSQESSPRTDTQYF. The CDR3 region has the DNA TGTGCCAGCAGCCAAGAAAGCAGTCCCCGGACAGATACGCAGTATTTT. Variable domain in full (rest from reference TRBV7-9 and TRBJ2-3): DTGVSQNPRHKITKRGQNVTFRCDPISEHNRLYWYRQTLGQGPEFLTYFQNEAQLEKSRLLSDRFSAERPKGSFSTLEIQRTEQGDSAMYLCASSQESSPRTDTQYFGPGTRLTVL.

V gene TRBV9 combines with J gene TRBJ2-7; 7 bases match TRBD2. The V gene end was trimmed by 4 bases and the J gene end by 3 bases; junction bases not matched to a gene: 7. CDR1 is SGDLS and CDR2 is YYNGEE in the germline V gene. The CDR3 has 14 amino acids. The chain's CDR3 is CASSKWEGGYEQYF. The CDR3 nucleotides read TGTGCCAGCAGCAAATGGGAGGGCGGCTACGAGCAGTACTTC.

V gene TRBV7-2 combines with J gene TRBJ2-5; TRBD2 matches 14 bases. The CDR3 runs to 18 residues. The germline gives CDR1 SGHTA, CDR2 FQGNSA. Trimming at V came to 5 bases and at J to 5 bases, leaving 13 bases not matched to a gene. The CDR3 loop reads CASSPPGLAGDPRETQYF. For the CDR3, the DNA is TGTGCCAGCAGCCCACCGGGACTAGCGGGGGACCCCCGGGAGACCCAGTACTTC.

J is TRBJ1-2 and V is TRBV5-6; D not certain. Deletions cut 4 bases from V and 2 bases from J, with 12 bases between. The CDR3 has 14 residues. CDR1 and CDR2 (germline): SGHDT, YYEEEE. The CDR3 reads CASSPGRKNYGYTF. The CDR3 nucleotides read TGTGCCAGCAGCCCCGGACGGAAAAACTATGGCTACACCTTC.

V and J are TRBV30 and TRBJ1-2, with 10 bases identical to TRBD1. CDR1 and CDR2 from the germline V gene are GTSNPN and SVGIG (reference sequence). V lost 3 bases and J lost 8; bases outside the gene matches: 6. The CDR3 contains 13 residues. The CDR3 bases are TGTGCCTGGAGGGTCGACAGGGGGCAAGGCTACACCTTC. It yields the protein CAWRVDRGQGYTF.

This chain uses TRBV5-6 with TRBJ1-2; D remains ambiguous. The CDR3 totals 15 residues. The germline V and J ends were trimmed by 0 bases and 4 bases, with 13 bases remaining between them. Germline V gene data show CDR1 as SGHDT and CDR2 as YYEEEE. This chain's CDR3 is CASSLDLRELYGYTF. For the CDR3, the DNA is TGTGCCAGCAGCTTGGATCTTAGGGAACTCTATGGCTACACCTTC.

The chain couples TRBV2 to TRBJ1-2; 7 bases are a match to TRBD1. V dropped 8 bases and J dropped 6; count of bases not matched to a gene: 6. Germline CDR1 is SNHLY and CDR2 is FYNNEI. CDR3 length: 12 amino acids. The CDR3 spells CASGDRVDGYTF. DNA of the CDR3: TGTGCCAGCGGAGACAGGGTGGATGGCTACACCTTC. Drawing the rest from reference TRBV2 and TRBJ1-2, the complete variable domain is EPEVTQTPSHQVTQMGQEVILRCVPISNHLYFYWYRQILGQKVEFLVSFYNNEISEKSEIFDDQFSVERPDGSNFTLKIRSTKLEDSAMYFCASGDRVDGYTFGSGTRLTVV.

The chain couples TRBV9 to TRBJ1-1; the D gene is possibly TRBD1 (6 bases). CDR3 length equals 14 residues. Looked up from germline, CDR1 is SGDLS and CDR2 is YYNGEE. Trimming left V 4 bases short and J 0 bases short, with 10 bases between. CDR3 loop: CASSPRQVNTEAFF. The CDR3 DNA reads TGTGCCAGCAGCCCTCGACAGGTGAACACTGAAGCTTTCTTT.

The chain is built from TRBV30 and TRBJ1-1, with D perhaps TRBD1 (5 bases). CDR3 size: 14 residues. Germline V gives CDR1 GTSNPN, CDR2 SVGIG (reference sequence). The V end was cut by 2 bases, the J end by 7 bases, with 17 bases between. The CDR3 DNA follows: TGTGCCTGGAGTAAAAGGGCAGGGAGTGATGAAGCTTTCTTT. Residues: CAWSKRAGSDEAFF.

V gene TRBV6-1 combines with J gene TRBJ1-1; no reliable D call. V was cut by 7 bases and J by 5 bases, with 11 bases left in between. The CDR3 has 12 residues. Germline V lookup: CDR1 MNHNS, CDR2 SASEGT. For the CDR3, the DNA is TGTGCCAGCAAGAACAGCTGGACTGAAGCTTTCTTT. Amino acids: CASKNSWTEAFF.

The chain carries TRBV4-2 and TRBJ1-1; tentatively, D is TRBD1 (5 bases). Trimming removed 1 base at V and 4 bases at J, with 13 bases between. The CDR3 is made up of 15 amino acids. CDR1 is LGHNA, CDR2 YNFKEQ, per germline. The CDR3 nucleotides are TGTGCCAGCAGCCAAGCGGGGGGGGTTGGCACTGAAGCTTTCTTT. This gives the protein CASSQAGGVGTEAFF.

The chain couples TRBV4-3 to TRBJ2-7; 9 nucleotides agree with TRBD1. Germline values: CDR1 LGHNA, CDR2 YSLEER. This CDR3 contains 16 residues. The trim removed 0 bases at V and 7 bases at J, leaving 10 bases unmatched. The CDR3 region is CASSQDIEQGAREQYF. For the CDR3, the DNA is TGCGCCAGCAGCCAAGATATTGAACAGGGGGCTAGAGAGCAGTACTTC.

The gene calls are TRBV28 and TRBJ1-2; D possibly corresponds to TRBD1 (5 bases). Trimming stripped 6 bases from V and 8 bases from J, with 10 bases between. This CDR3 contains 11 residues. From germline, CDR1 is MDHEN and CDR2 SYDVKM. Written as DNA, the CDR3 is TGTGCCAGCAGCGCAGGGATCGGCTACACCTTC. Amino acids: CASSAGIGYTF.

The V call is TRBV4-3, the J call TRBJ1-1, with D possibly TRBD1 on 5 matching bases. The CDR3 runs 15 residues. V was shortened by 1 base and J by 0 bases, with 9 bases between the two germline ends. Germline V gene sequence: CDR1 LGHNA, CDR2 YSLEER. The CDR3 reads CASSQVAGLNTEAFF. CDR3 in DNA: TGCGCCAGCAGCCAAGTGGCAGGGTTGAACACTGAAGCTTTCTTT.

The chain joins TRBV5-4 to TRBJ2-3, with D tentatively TRBD1 (6 bases). V was shortened by 2 bases and J by 3 bases, with 10 bases between the two germline ends. The CDR3 consists of 14 residues. The germline V gene encodes CDR1 SGHNT and CDR2 YYREEE (reference sequence). CDR3 nucleotides: TGTGCCAGCAGCTTTGGCAGGGGAACAGATACGCAGTATTTT. Translated, it gives CASSFGRGTDTQYF.

The chain is built from TRBV29-1 and TRBJ2-7; D is ambiguous. The CDR3 runs 12 residues. Germline loops: CDR1 SQVTM, CDR2 ANQGSEA. V was trimmed by 4 bases and J by 1 base, leaving 8 bases between them. Written as DNA, the CDR3 is TGCAGCGTTGGATTCGGATCCTACGAGCAGTACTTC. It encodes CSVGFGSYEQYF.

The chain recombines TRBV2 with TRBJ1-6, with D unclear. The V gene lost 0 bases and the J gene lost 10 bases, with 13 bases spanning the gap. This CDR3 contains 15 residues. Germline CDR1 is SNHLY and CDR2 is FYNNEI. Written as DNA, the CDR3 is TGTGCCAGCAGTGAAGCGCGCGGGTTGGGCTCACCCCTCCACTTT. Its translation: CASSEARGLGSPLHF.

The rearrangement uses TRBV2 and TRBJ2-3; perhaps TRBD1 as D (6 bases). Trimming stripped 8 bases from V and 2 bases from J, with 17 bases between. The CDR3 runs to 15 residues. Per the germline V gene, CDR1 is SNHLY and CDR2 is FYNNEI. CDR3 loop: CASATGLLFTDTQYF. In nucleotides, the CDR3 is TGTGCCAGCGCCACAGGGCTTCTTTTCACAGATACGCAGTATTTT.

V gene TRBV5-1 combines with J gene TRBJ1-4; D gene unclear. Germline V lookup: CDR1 SGHRS, CDR2 YFSETQ. This CDR3 spans 14 amino acids. Between the trimmed V and J ends, which lost 3 bases and 5 bases, there was a span of 11 bases. CDR3 DNA: TGCGCCAGCAGCTCCCTGGTCCCCAATGAAAAACTGTTTTTT. This sequence encodes CASSSLVPNEKLFF. Based on the CDR3 plus reference TRBV5-1 and TRBJ1-4, the full variable domain is KAGVTQTPRYLIKTRGQQVTLSCSPISGHRSVSWYQQTPGQGLQFLFEYFSETQRNKGNFPGRFSGRQFSNSRSEMNVSTLELGDSALYLCASSSLVPNEKLFFGSGTQLSVL.

J is TRBJ1-1 and V is TRBV30; D is unresolved. This CDR3 has 16 residues. Germline lookup yields CDR1 GTSNPN and CDR2 SVGIG (reference sequence). Trimming took off 2 bases at V and 0 bases at J, with 16 bases between the two ends. The DNA for the CDR3 is TGTGCCTGGAGTAGTTGGGGATCGGGCATGAACACTGAAGCTTTCTTT. This translates into CAWSSWGSGMNTEAFF.

The V and J genes are TRBV6-5 and TRBJ1-3, with D perhaps matching TRBD1 (6 bases). The CDR3 loop spans 16 amino acids. V lost 0 bases and J lost 0, with 9 bases in between. Germline CDR1 and CDR2: MNHEY and SVGAGI. The CDR3: CASSYSVGASGNTIYF. Here the CDR3 DNA reads TGTGCCAGCAGTTACTCCGTGGGGGCCTCTGGAAACACCATATATTTT.

This clone was counted between two and nine times. The chain recombines TRBV25-1 with TRBJ2-1; D possibly corresponds to TRBD2 (6 bases). The V end lost 7 bases, the J end lost 6 bases, and 19 bases lay between the germline ends. The CDR3 sequence is 15 residues long. Germline values: CDR1 MGHDK, CDR2 SYGVNS. CDR3 nucleotide sequence: TGTGCCAGCACTGCTGCGGGGATGGTCACCAATGAGCAGTTCTTC. Protein product: CASTAAGMVTNEQFF.

The DNA of the CDR3 is TGTGCCAGCAGCTTAGGGGTAGCGACGAACACCGGGGAGCTGTTTTTT. Translation: CASSLGVATNTGELFF. This chain links TRBV7-7 with TRBJ2-2, with a possible D match to TRBD2 (5 bases). V was trimmed by 1 base and J by 0 bases, leaving 9 bases between them. This CDR3 is 16 amino acids long. Germline CDR1 and CDR2: SSHAT and FNYEAQ (reference sequence).

As concerns this clone: The same CDR3 arises from other DNA sequences in this sample as well. The CDR3 loop is CASSLEGAGADTQYF. The CDR3 DNA is TGTGCCAGCAGCTTAGAAGGGGCCGGCGCAGATACGCAGTATTTT. The chain links TRBV11-2 to TRBJ2-3; tentative D call: TRBD1 (5 bases). The CDR3 loop spans 15 amino acids. Per germline, CDR1 SGHAT and CDR2 FQNNGV. V dropped 0 bases and J dropped 4 bases, with 11 bases sitting between them.

The V gene is TRBV5-6, the J gene TRBJ1-2, with D perhaps matching TRBD1 (5 bases). Germline lookup yields CDR1 SGHDT and CDR2 YYEEEE. The germline V and J ends were trimmed by 2 bases and 8 bases, with 19 bases remaining between them. The CDR3 has 15 residues. The DNA for the CDR3 is TGTGCCAGCAGCTTACCCACAATCGCGGCAGGGGGCTACACCTTC. It codes for CASSLPTIAAGGYTF.

The rearrangement links TRBV11-2 to TRBJ2-1, with TRBD1 matching over 8 bases. Trimming took 1 base from V and 4 from J; bases not matched to a gene: 6. CDR1 and CDR2 from the germline V gene are SGHAT and FQNNGV. The CDR3 spans 16 residues. CDR3 amino acids: CASSLAGGHGYNEQFF. The CDR3 DNA follows: TGTGCCAGCAGCTTAGCAGGGGGCCATGGGTACAATGAGCAGTTCTTC.

This clone showed up just once. The rearrangement uses TRBV21-1 and TRBJ1-2; the table's D call of TRBD1 was not tested on the DNA. TRBV21-1 counts as a pseudogene. The CDR3 extends over 12 amino acids. This chain's CDR3 is CAITGSSHGYTF. The CDR3 DNA reads TGTGCCATCACAGGGAGCTCTCATGGCTACACCTTC.

The gene calls are TRBV4-2 and TRBJ1-1, with D possibly TRBD1 on 5 matching bases. This CDR3 region has 15 residues. Trimming left V 0 bases short and J 6 bases short, with 14 bases between. CDR1 and CDR2 from the germline V gene are LGHNA and YNFKEQ. The CDR3 DNA reads as TGTGCCAGCAGCCAAGATCTGGGGGGTTATTCTGAAGCTTTCTTT. This codes for CASSQDLGGYSEAFF.

This clone was observed a few times. The V gene is TRBV30, the J gene TRBJ1-1; no firm D call. V was trimmed by 2 bases and J by 10 bases, leaving 8 bases between them. From germline, CDR1 is GTSNPN and CDR2 SVGIG (reference sequence). CDR3 length: 10 residues. The CDR3 sequence is CAWSKGRAFF. The CDR3 DNA sequence: TGTGCCTGGAGTAAGGGAAGAGCTTTCTTT.

The chain carries TRBV30 and TRBJ2-3; TRBD1 aligns across 9 bases. The CDR3 is 14 amino acids. V lost 5 bases, J lost 0 bases, and 3 bases stayed unmatched. Germline assignment: CDR1 GTSNPN and CDR2 SVGIG (reference sequence). CDR3: CAWWDRESTDTQYF. CDR3 nucleotides: TGTGCCTGGTGGGACAGGGAAAGCACAGATACGCAGTATTTT. The full variable domain, its missing parts supplied by reference TRBV30 and TRBJ2-3, is SQTIHQWPATLVQPVGSPLSLECTVEGTSNPNLYWYRQAAGRGLQLLFYSVGIGQISSEVPQNLSASRPQDRQFILSSKKLLLSDSGFYLCAWWDRESTDTQYFGPGTRLTVL.